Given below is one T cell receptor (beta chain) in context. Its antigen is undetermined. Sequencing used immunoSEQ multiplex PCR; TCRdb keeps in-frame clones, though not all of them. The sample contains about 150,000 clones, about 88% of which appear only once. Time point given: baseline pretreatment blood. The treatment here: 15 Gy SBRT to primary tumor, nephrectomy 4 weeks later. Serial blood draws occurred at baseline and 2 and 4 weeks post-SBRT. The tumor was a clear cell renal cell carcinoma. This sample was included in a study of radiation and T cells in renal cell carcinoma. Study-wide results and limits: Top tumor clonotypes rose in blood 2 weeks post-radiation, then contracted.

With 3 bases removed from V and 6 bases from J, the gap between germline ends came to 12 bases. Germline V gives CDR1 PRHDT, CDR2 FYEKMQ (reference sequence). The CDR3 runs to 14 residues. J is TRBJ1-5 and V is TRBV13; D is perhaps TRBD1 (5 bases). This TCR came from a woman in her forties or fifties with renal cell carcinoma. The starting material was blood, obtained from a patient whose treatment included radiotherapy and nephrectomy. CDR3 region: CASSLRGSGQPQHF. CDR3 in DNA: TGTGCCAGCAGCTTGCGGGGGTCTGGTCAGCCCCAGCATTTT.